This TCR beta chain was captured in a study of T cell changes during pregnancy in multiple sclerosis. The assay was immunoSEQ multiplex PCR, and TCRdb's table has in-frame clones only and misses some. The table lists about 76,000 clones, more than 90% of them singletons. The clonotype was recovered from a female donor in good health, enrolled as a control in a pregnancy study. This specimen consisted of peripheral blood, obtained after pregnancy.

The CDR3 loop reads CASSLSGNYEQYF. CDR3 in DNA: TGTGCCAGCAGTCTCTCCGGTAACTACGAGCAGTACTTC. The chain employs TRBV27 and TRBJ2-7, with D unresolved. The CDR3 extends over 13 amino acids. Germline CDR1 is MNHEY and CDR2 is SMNVEV (reference sequence). V lost 5 bases and J lost 3, with 11 bases in between.